This T cell receptor beta chain stems from a study of cytotoxic CD8 clonotypes in ibrutinib-treated CLL. About the study: After treatment lasting a median roughly 12 months, range 6 to 36, response samples were collected. Findings and limits, study-wide: Under therapy, public clonotypes either contracted or stayed stable, and they were uncommon. The study found baseline clonality above age-matched healthy donors, tracking circulating CD8+ T-cell counts.

Investigators sought sequencing depths of between 1 in 200,000 and 1 in 1 million T cells. Using immunoSEQ multiplex PCR, the repertoire was profiled, and TCRdb retains in-frame clones only, with some absent. The repertoire consists of about 63,000 clones, with roughly 70% occurring once and the leading ten covering about two fifths. The CDR3 covers 15 residues. The V end lost 3 bases, the J end lost 2 bases, and 11 bases lay between the germline ends. Germline values: CDR1 KGHSH, CDR2 LQKENI. Turning to this clone: Its antigen is unknown.

This TCR derives from a human donor with chronic lymphocytic leukemia. The sample here was PBMCs, taken after 12 months of ibrutinib treatment. V usage is TRBV18 and J usage is TRBJ1-3, with a tentative D call TRBD1 (5 bases). CDR3 in amino acids: CASSPRRDPGNTIYF. Written as DNA, the CDR3 is TGTGCCAGCTCACCGAGAAGGGACCCTGGAAACACCATATATTTT.